This T cell receptor beta chain was retrieved from a study of T cells after yellow fever vaccination (dated by TCRdb to between 2017 and 2020). Study-wide context: The SMART-Seq v4 Ultra Low Input RNA kit was used to prepare libraries from fractions with low cell numbers. The cohort comprised two healthy male donors, one aged 18 to 29 and one aged 30 to 40 years. Bulk TCR alpha and beta repertoires were sequenced longitudinally to track T-cell clones before and after primary and booster YFV17D yellow fever vaccination. Blood samples were taken at several timepoints before and after primary and secondary immunization, and bulk PBMC replicates and cell subsets were isolated.

CDR1 and CDR2 are read off the germline V gene as SNHLY and FYNNEI. The CDR3 contains 16 residues, cysteine and phenylalanine counted. Left in the record is the CDR3 DNA by itself, 48 bases read in frame from the first base. At the junction V is shortened by 7 bases and J by 0 bases; bases outside the gene matches: 9. TCR cDNA was synthesized by 5'RACE template switching, which introduced a universal primer site and unique molecular identifiers. Priming of cDNA synthesis was performed from both the TCR alpha and TCR beta constant segments. Library amplification used two PCR steps, and the second PCR step added sample barcodes and sequencing adapters. Sequencing of libraries was performed on Illumina HiSeq 2500 (2x100 bp) or NovaSeq (2x150 bp). The authors processed their data as follows. Reads were demultiplexed and collapsed into UMI consensus sequences with MIGEC, and V(D)J alignment was performed with MiXCR. Clonotypes responding to the vaccine were identified with edgeR on replicate PBMC samples, with the criteria of FDR below 0.01 and a log2 fold change above 5 up to day 15. Each bulk clonotype received a CD4 or CD8 identity based on whether the sequenced CD4 or CD8 repertoire contained that clonotype at higher abundance. TCRdb ran its own pipeline on the public reads, namely fastp trimming at Q25 and MiXCR clone calling, and kept in-frame beta chains. Records with the same CDR3 protein are collapsed into one entry carrying the most frequent genes and DNA. In this record, the V and J calls reflect TCRdb's handling and not the investigators' own analysis. Present in this sample are hundreds of thousands of distinct CDR3 sequences, over 9% of which were seen just once. The ten largest clones represent 15% of the sample.

What the research found in general, with its limitations: Compared with the primary T-cell response, the secondary T-cell response was faster but weaker, reaching its peak on day 5 rather than on day 15. Only a couple of donors were included in the study, so the extent to which the findings can be generalized is limited. A small share of clonotypes was detected in both CD4 and CD8 compartments, with the overlap likely arising from convergent recombination. Most clones expanded after primary vaccination (approximately 96% of CD4 and 88% of CD8) were re-detected after the booster, suggesting that broad memory maintenance occurred. Computational filtering was required because FACS-sorted repertoires could contain abundant contaminating clonotypes from the bulk population.

What the treatment or condition label conveys for this sample: live attenuated yellow fever vaccine strain. At each blood-draw timepoint, two biological replicates of bulk PBMCs were collected. PBMCs were isolated from peripheral blood using a standard Ficoll-Paque protocol. TriZol was used to extract RNA from bulk PBMCs, from CD4 and CD8 fractions, and from dextramer-positive and dextramer-negative fractions. In its sample, this clonotype was seen many times. The antigen this receptor binds is unknown. Base quality data are lacking; no much larger clone is found one base away. The material sequenced was PBMCs, taken on the day of the yellow fever booster vaccination. The origin of this receptor is a man aged 30-40 years who received the YFV17D yellow fever vaccine. The chain employs TRBV2 and TRBJ2-7; 10 nucleotides in the junction match TRBD1. The DNA is TGTGCCAGCATGGGGACAGGGGATCCAAGCTCCTACGAGCAGTACTTC. Translated, this is CASMGTGDPSSYEQYF. This CDR3, with the reference TRBV2 and TRBJ2-7 proteins standing in past its ends, gives the full variable domain EPEVTQTPSHQVTQMGQEVILRCVPISNHLYFYWYRQILGQKVEFLVSFYNNEISEKSEIFDDQFSVERPDGSNFTLKIRSTKLEDSAMYFCASMGTGDPSSYEQYFGPGTRLTVT.